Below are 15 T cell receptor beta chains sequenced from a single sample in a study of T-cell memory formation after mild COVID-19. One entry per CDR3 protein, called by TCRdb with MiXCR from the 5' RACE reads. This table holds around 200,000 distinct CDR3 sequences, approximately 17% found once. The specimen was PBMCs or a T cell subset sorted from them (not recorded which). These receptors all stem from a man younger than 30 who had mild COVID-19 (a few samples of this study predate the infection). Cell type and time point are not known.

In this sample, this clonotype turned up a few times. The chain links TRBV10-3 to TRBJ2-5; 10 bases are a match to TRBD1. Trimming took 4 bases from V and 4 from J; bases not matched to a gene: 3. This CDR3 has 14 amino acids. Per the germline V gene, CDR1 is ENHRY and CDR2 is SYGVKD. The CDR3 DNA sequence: TGTGCCATCAGTGGAGGGACAGGGGTAGAGACCCAGTACTTC. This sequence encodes CAISGGTGVETQYF.

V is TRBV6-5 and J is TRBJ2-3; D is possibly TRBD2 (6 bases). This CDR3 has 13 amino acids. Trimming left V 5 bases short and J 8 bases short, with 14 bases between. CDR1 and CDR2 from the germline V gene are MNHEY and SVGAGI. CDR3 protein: CASSNRLGSTQYF. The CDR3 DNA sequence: TGTGCCAGCAGTAACCGACTAGGTAGTACGCAGTATTTT.

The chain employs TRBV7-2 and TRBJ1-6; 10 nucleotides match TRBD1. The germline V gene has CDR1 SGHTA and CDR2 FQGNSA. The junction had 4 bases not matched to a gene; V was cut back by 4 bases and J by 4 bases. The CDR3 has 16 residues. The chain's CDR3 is CASSSQGQGYNSPLHF. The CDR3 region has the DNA TGTGCCAGCAGCTCCCAGGGACAGGGGTATAATTCACCCCTCCACTTT.

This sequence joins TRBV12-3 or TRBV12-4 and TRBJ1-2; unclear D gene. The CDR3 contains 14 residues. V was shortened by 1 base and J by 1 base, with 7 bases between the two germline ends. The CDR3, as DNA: TGTGCCAGCAGTTTAGGGGCAGTTAACTATGGCTACACCTTC. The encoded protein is CASSLGAVNYGYTF.

In nucleotides, the CDR3 is TGTGCCAGCCGGAAGCGGGGGGGCCCAGATACGCAGTATTTT. Translated, it gives CASRKRGGPDTQYF. V usage is TRBV6-5 and J usage is TRBJ2-3; 10 bases line up with TRBD2. V lost 8 bases and J lost 4; bases outside the gene matches: 6. Germline values: CDR1 MNHEY, CDR2 SVGAGI. The CDR3 has 14 amino acids.

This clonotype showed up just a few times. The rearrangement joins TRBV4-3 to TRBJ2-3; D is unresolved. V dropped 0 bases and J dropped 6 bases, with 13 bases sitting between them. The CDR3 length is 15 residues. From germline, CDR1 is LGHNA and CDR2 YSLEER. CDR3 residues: CASSQDLRSLDTQYF. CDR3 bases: TGCGCCAGCAGCCAAGACCTTAGGAGTTTGGATACGCAGTATTTT.

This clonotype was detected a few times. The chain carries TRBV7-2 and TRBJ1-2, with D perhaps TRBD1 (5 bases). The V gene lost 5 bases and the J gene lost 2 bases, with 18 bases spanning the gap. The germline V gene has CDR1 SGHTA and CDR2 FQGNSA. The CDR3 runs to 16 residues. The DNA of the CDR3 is TGTGCCAGCAGCCCCCTCCGGGGGGTGACAAACTATGGCTACACCTTC. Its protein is CASSPLRGVTNYGYTF.

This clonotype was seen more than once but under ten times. CDR3 in amino acids: CSVGSGYEQYF. The CDR3 nucleotides are TGCAGCGTTGGAAGCGGCTACGAGCAGTACTTC. The chain couples TRBV29-1 to TRBJ2-7, with TRBD2 as a possible D gene (5 bases). Germline CDR1 SQVTM, CDR2 ANQGSEA. The V and J ends lost 4 bases and 3 bases respectively, with 7 bases between them. The CDR3 is 11 residues long.

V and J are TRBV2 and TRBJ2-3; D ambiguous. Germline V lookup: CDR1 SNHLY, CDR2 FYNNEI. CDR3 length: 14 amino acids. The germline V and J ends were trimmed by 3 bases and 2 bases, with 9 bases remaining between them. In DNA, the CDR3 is TGTGCCAGCAGTGATAGGAGTCTCACAGATACGCAGTATTTT. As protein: CASSDRSLTDTQYF.

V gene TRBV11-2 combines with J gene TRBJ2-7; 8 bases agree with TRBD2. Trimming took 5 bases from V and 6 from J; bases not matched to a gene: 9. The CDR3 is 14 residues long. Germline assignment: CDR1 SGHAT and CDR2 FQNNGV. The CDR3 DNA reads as TGTGCCAGCAGCCCGGGGGGGGCCCGGGTCGAGCAGTACGTC. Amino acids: CASSPGGARVEQYV.

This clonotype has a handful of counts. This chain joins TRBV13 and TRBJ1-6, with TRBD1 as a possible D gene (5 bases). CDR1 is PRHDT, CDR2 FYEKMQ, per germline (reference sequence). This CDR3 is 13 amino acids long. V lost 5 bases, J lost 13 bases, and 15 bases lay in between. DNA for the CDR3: TGTGCCAGCAGCCAAGCCCGGGGGGGGCCCCTCCACTTT. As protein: CASSQARGGPLHF.

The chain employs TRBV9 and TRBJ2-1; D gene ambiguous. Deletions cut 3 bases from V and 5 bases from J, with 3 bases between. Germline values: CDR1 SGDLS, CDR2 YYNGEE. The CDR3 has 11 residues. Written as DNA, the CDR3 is TGTGCCAGCAGCGCCCACAATGAGCAGTTCTTC. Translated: CASSAHNEQFF.

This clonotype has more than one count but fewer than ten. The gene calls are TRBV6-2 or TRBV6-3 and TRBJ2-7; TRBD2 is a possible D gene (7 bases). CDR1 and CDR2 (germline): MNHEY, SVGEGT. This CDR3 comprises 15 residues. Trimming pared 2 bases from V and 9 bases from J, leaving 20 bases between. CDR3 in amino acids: CASSYGGEAGDVQYF. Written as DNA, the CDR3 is TGTGCCAGCAGTTACGGGGGGGAAGCAGGGGACGTGCAGTACTTC.

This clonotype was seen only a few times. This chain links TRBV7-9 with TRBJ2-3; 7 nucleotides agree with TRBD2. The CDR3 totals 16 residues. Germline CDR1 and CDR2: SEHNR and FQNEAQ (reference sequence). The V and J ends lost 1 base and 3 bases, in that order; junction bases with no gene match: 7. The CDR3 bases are TGTGCCAGCAGCTTAGGAACGGGACTATTAACAGATACGCAGTATTTT. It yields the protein CASSLGTGLLTDTQYF. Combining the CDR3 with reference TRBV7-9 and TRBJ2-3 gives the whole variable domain DTGVSQNPRHKITKRGQNVTFRCDPISEHNRLYWYRQTLGQGPEFLTYFQNEAQLEKSRLLSDRFSAERPKGSFSTLEIQRTEQGDSAMYLCASSLGTGLLTDTQYFGPGTRLTVL.

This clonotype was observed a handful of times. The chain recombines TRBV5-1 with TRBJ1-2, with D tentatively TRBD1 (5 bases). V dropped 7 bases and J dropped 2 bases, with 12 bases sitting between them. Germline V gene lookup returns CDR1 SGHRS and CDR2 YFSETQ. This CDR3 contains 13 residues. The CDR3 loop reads CASGEQGNYGYTF. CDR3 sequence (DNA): TGCGCCAGCGGGGAGCAGGGCAACTATGGCTACACCTTC.